The present entry profiles one T cell receptor (beta chain) with its context. There are 15 residues in the CDR3. V lost 4 bases and J lost 4, with 14 bases in between. CDR1 and CDR2 from the germline V gene are SGHDT and YYEEEE. The sample originates from a study of technical replicates of blood from four donors. The assay was immunoSEQ multiplex PCR, and TCRdb's table has in-frame clones only and misses some. The table lists tens of thousands of clones, more than 90% of them singletons. This TCR came from a human donor in good health. Some clones in this sample may be carry-over from other donors' samples. The V call is TRBV5-6, the J call TRBJ2-2; D is possibly TRBD2 (5 bases). Sequencing was performed on PBMCs. The DNA of the CDR3 is TGTGCCAGCAGCGAGGGTTTCGGGGTCACCGGGGAGCTGTTTTTT. Encoded protein: CASSEGFGVTGELFF.